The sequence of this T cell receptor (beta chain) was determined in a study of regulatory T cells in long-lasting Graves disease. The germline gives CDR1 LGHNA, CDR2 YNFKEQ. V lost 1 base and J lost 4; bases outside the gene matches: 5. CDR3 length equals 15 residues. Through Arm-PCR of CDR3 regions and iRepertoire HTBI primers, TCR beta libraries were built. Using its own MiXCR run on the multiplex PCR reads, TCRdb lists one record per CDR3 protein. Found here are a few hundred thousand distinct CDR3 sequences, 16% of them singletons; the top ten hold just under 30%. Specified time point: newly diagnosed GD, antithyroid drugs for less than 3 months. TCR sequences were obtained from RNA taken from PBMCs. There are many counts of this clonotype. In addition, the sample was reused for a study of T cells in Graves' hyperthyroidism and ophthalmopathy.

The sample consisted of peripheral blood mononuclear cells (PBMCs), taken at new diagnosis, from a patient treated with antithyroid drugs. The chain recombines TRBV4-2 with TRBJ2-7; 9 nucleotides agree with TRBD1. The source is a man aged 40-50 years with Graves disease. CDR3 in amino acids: CASSQARQGGYEQYF. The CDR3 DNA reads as TGTGCCAGCAGCCAAGCGCGACAGGGGGGTTACGAGCAGTACTTC.